These 32 T cell receptor beta chains came from one sample sequenced in a study of response to subunit inactivated influenza vaccine. One entry per CDR3 protein, called by TCRdb with MiXCR from the RT-PCR reads. The table lists more than 600,000 distinct CDR3 sequences, 15% to 20% of them singletons. Sequencing was performed on PBMCs from blood, taken less than 6 days after vaccination. The receptors originated from a man aged 50-59 years who received an inactivated influenza vaccine.

This clonotype was observed at least ten times. The gene calls are TRBV29-1 and TRBJ2-3; 7 bases align to TRBD1. Germline CDR1 reads SQVTM; CDR2 reads ANQGSEA. This CDR3 has 15 amino acids. V lost 2 bases, J lost 6 bases, and 11 bases stayed unmatched. CDR3 DNA: TGCAGCGTTGAACGAACAGGGGACAAGGGCGATACGCAGTATTTT. Translated: CSVERTGDKGDTQYF.

The chain combines TRBV14 with TRBJ2-5; 7 bases are shared with TRBD1. V was pared by 0 bases and J by 2 bases, with 9 bases of the junction left unmatched. Germline V CDR1 and CDR2: SGHDN, FVKESK. The length of the CDR3 is 17 residues. The chain's CDR3 is CASSQELTGLIQETQYF. Written as DNA, the CDR3 is TGTGCCAGCAGCCAAGAGTTGACAGGGCTCATTCAAGAGACCCAGTACTTC.

There are a few counts of this clonotype. The chain has TRBV5-6 and TRBJ1-2; tentatively, D is TRBD1 (6 bases). From germline, CDR1 is SGHDT and CDR2 YYEEEE. The V end lost 3 bases, the J end lost 3 bases, and 21 bases lay between the germline ends. The CDR3 is 17 amino acids. CDR3 bases: TGTGCCAGCAGCTCAAAGTCCGGGACACCCAGGGACTATGGCTACACCTTC. It encodes CASSSKSGTPRDYGYTF.

This chain links TRBV4-3 with TRBJ2-1; 10 nucleotides line up with TRBD2. CDR1 and CDR2 (germline): LGHNA, YSLEER. The CDR3 length is 16 residues. J was trimmed by 5 bases and V by 1 base; bases with no gene match: 5. In DNA, the CDR3 is TGCGCCAGCAGCCAAGGGGTTAGCGGGAGGCACAATGAGCAGTTCTTC. Translated, it gives CASSQGVSGRHNEQFF.

This clonotype was seen more than once but under ten times. The rearrangement uses TRBV5-1 and TRBJ1-1, with 7 bases identical to TRBD1. The CDR3 loop spans 16 amino acids. CDR1 is SGHRS, CDR2 YFSETQ, per germline. V was clipped by 3 bases and J by 5 bases; unmatched bases: 13. Here the CDR3 DNA reads TGCGCCAGCAGCTCAACGGGACAGCCCTATTTAACTGAAGCTTTCTTT. It encodes CASSSTGQPYLTEAFF.

The CDR3 loop is CASTLRGLNTGELFF. The CDR3, as DNA: TGTGCCAGCACTCTAAGGGGACTTAACACCGGGGAGCTGTTTTTT. This chain connects TRBV12-3 or TRBV12-4 to TRBJ2-2; TRBD2 is a possible D gene (6 bases). The CDR3 covers 15 residues. Between the trimmed V and J ends, which lost 7 bases and 2 bases, there was a span of 14 bases.

The V call is TRBV7-2, the J call TRBJ1-5; D perhaps matches TRBD1 (5 bases). CDR3 length: 11 residues. Trimming pared 5 bases from V and 11 bases from J, leaving 10 bases between. CDR1 and CDR2 (germline): SGHTA, FQGNSA. This CDR3 is CASSPGRAQHF. The CDR3 nucleotides are TGTGCCAGCAGCCCGGGGCGGGCCCAGCATTTT.

The chain recombines TRBV20-1 with TRBJ2-3; 7 bases match TRBD2. CDR3 length: 14 residues. The germline CDR1 and CDR2 sequences are DFQATT and SNEGSKA (reference sequence). The V and J ends lost 6 bases and 1 base, in that order; junction bases with no gene match: 7. The CDR3 loop is CSAVRGGGTDTQYF. The CDR3 nucleotides are TGCAGTGCCGTCCGGGGAGGGGGCACAGATACGCAGTATTTT.

Only a few counts were recorded for this clonotype. The chain couples TRBV20-1 to TRBJ2-5, with D tentatively TRBD1 (5 bases). The V gene lost 8 bases and the J gene lost 2 bases, with 15 bases spanning the gap. The CDR3 contains 13 residues. Germline V lookup: CDR1 DFQATT, CDR2 SNEGSKA (reference sequence). The CDR3 region has the DNA TGCAGTCCGAAAGACAGCTCTCAAGAGACCCAGTACTTC. It yields the protein CSPKDSSQETQYF.

This clonotype was counted ten times or more. DNA for the CDR3: TGTGCCAGCAGTCCTAACCTGGGACAGGGAAGGACAGATACGCAGTATTTT. It translates to CASSPNLGQGRTDTQYF. The chain recombines TRBV12-3 or TRBV12-4 with TRBJ2-3; 9 positions match TRBD1. The CDR3 is 17 amino acids. V was clipped by 5 bases and J by 3 bases; unmatched bases: 12.

The rearrangement uses TRBV7-2 and TRBJ1-6; 8 nucleotides match TRBD1. Germline loops: CDR1 SGHTA, CDR2 FQGNSA. Unmatched junction bases numbered 7, after V lost 4 bases and J lost 5 bases. This CDR3 region has 16 residues. The CDR3 sequence is CASSSGGTGNNSPLHF. CDR3 coding DNA: TGTGCCAGCAGCTCGGGGGGGACAGGAAATAATTCACCCCTCCACTTT.

The genes are TRBV20-1 and TRBJ2-5; a weak D match, TRBD1 (5 bases). The CDR3 sequence is 11 residues long. Trimming removed 5 bases at V and 5 bases at J, with 9 bases between. Germline V gene lookup returns CDR1 DFQATT and CDR2 SNEGSKA (reference sequence). Here the CDR3 DNA reads TGCAGTGCTCCAGGGCTGGAGACCCAGTACTTC. It codes for CSAPGLETQYF.

This clonotype has more than one count but fewer than ten. The rearrangement joins TRBV5-6 to TRBJ2-7, with 11 bases lining up with TRBD1. CDR3 length: 17 amino acids. The germline CDR1 and CDR2 sequences are SGHDT and YYEEEE. The J segment lost 4 bases and the V segment lost 4 bases, leaving 13 bases of the junction unmatched. This CDR3 is CASSPGTGGRADYEQYF. Here the CDR3 DNA reads TGTGCCAGCAGCCCCGGGACAGGGGGACGAGCTGATTACGAGCAGTACTTC.

This clonotype was seen a handful of times. The rearrangement links TRBV6-5 to TRBJ1-3; D is undetermined. V gave up 0 bases and J gave up 1 base, with 10 bases separating them. The germline V gene has CDR1 MNHEY and CDR2 SVGAGI. The CDR3 runs to 16 residues. In nucleotides, the CDR3 is TGTGCCAGCAGTTACTCCGCTTTGGGGTCTGGAAACACCATATATTTT. This encodes CASSYSALGSGNTIYF.

The CDR3 region is CASSPTGGTPYGYTF. In nucleotides, the CDR3 is TGCGCCAGCAGCCCGACGGGGGGGACACCGTATGGCTACACCTTC. This chain connects TRBV5-1 to TRBJ1-2; tentative D call: TRBD1 (6 bases). The CDR3 covers 15 residues. Deletions cut 4 bases from V and 5 bases from J, with 18 bases between. The V gene's germline CDR1 is SGHRS and CDR2 YFSETQ.

This clonotype was seen a few times. The J gene is TRBJ2-7, the V gene TRBV29-1, with 9 positions matching TRBD1. CDR1 and CDR2 (germline): SQVTM, ANQGSEA. Germline trimming cut 3 bases from V and 5 bases from J; bases unmatched to any gene: 8. CDR3 length: 14 residues. For the CDR3, the DNA is TGCAGCGTTGACGCCGGGACAGGGTTGGACGAGCAGTACTTC. Its translation: CSVDAGTGLDEQYF.

This chain uses TRBV4-2 with TRBJ2-2; possible D gene TRBD2, 5 bases. Germline values: CDR1 LGHNA, CDR2 YNFKEQ. V lost 0 bases to trimming and J lost 7 bases, with 15 bases between them. The CDR3 runs 16 residues. CDR3 sequence (DNA): TGTGCCAGCAGCCAAGAACCCTACGGGGTTATCGGGGAGCTGTTTTTT. The encoded protein is CASSQEPYGVIGELFF.

This clonotype appeared a few times. The CDR3 spells CASSQGLLMKETQYF. DNA for the CDR3: TGTGCCAGCAGCCAAGGCCTCCTGATGAAAGAGACCCAGTACTTC. This sequence joins TRBV4-2 and TRBJ2-5, with no clear D. This CDR3 region has 15 residues. V lost 1 base to trimming and J lost 3 bases, with 12 bases between them. Germline loops: CDR1 LGHNA, CDR2 YNFKEQ.

The chain employs TRBV4-1 and TRBJ2-7; D might be TRBD1 (5 bases). Germline lookup yields CDR1 MGHRA and CDR2 YSYEKL. The length of the CDR3 is 15 residues. The V gene lost 0 bases and the J gene lost 2 bases, with 11 bases spanning the gap. CDR3 DNA sequence: TGCGCCAGCAGCCAAGAAGAAGGGGAAACCTACGAGCAGTACTTC. It encodes CASSQEEGETYEQYF.

The gene calls are TRBV30 and TRBJ2-5; no firm D call. The germline CDR1 and CDR2 sequences are GTSNPN and SVGIG (reference sequence). The CDR3 is 13 residues long. The V end lost 0 bases, the J end lost 5 bases, and 10 bases lay between the germline ends. The CDR3 sequence: CAWSVHNGETQYF. CDR3 nucleotides: TGTGCCTGGAGTGTACATAATGGGGAGACCCAGTACTTC.

This sequence joins TRBV20-1 and TRBJ2-1; 10 nucleotides match TRBD2. Germline V lookup: CDR1 DFQATT, CDR2 SNEGSKA (reference sequence). This CDR3 has 16 amino acids. V was clipped by 3 bases and J by 8 bases; unmatched bases: 13. The CDR3 is CSASVLAGAAHDEQFF. The CDR3 nucleotides are TGCAGTGCTAGTGTGCTAGCGGGAGCCGCGCACGATGAGCAGTTCTTC.

This clonotype was counted a few times. V gene TRBV7-3 combines with J gene TRBJ2-3; no clear D. CDR1 is SGHTA, CDR2 FQGTGA, per germline. The CDR3 is 16 amino acids. V shed 5 bases and J shed 0 bases, with 15 bases lying between them. In nucleotides, the CDR3 is TGTGCCAGCAGCCCAAGAGGAACTCCGAGCACAGATACGCAGTATTTT. Translation gives CASSPRGTPSTDTQYF.

This clonotype was detected a few times. The chain uses TRBV20-1 and TRBJ2-4, with 7 bases fitting TRBD1. The CDR3 is 13 residues long. V gave up 5 bases and J gave up 5 bases; unmatched junction bases: 6. Per germline, CDR1 DFQATT and CDR2 SNEGSKA (reference sequence). In DNA form, the CDR3 reads TGCAGTGCTCGACAGGGATTCCAAAACATTCAGTACTTC. It translates to CSARQGFQNIQYF.

This clonotype was detected a few times. The gene calls are TRBV7-9 and TRBJ2-7; 7 bases agree with TRBD2. CDR1 is SEHNR and CDR2 is FQNEAQ in the germline V gene (reference sequence). CDR3 length equals 14 residues. V lost 5 bases to trimming and J lost 4 bases; unmatched junction nucleotides: 8. The chain's CDR3 is CASSIDVAGYEQYF. CDR3 DNA: TGTGCCAGCAGCATTGATGTAGCGGGTTACGAGCAGTACTTC.

This clonotype occurred a few times. This rearrangement joins TRBV5-6 to TRBJ2-2, with 16 bases matching TRBD2. The CDR3 is 18 amino acids. The V gene's germline CDR1 is SGHDT and CDR2 YYEEEE. V lost 6 bases, J lost 2 bases, and 7 bases stayed unmatched. CDR3 in DNA: TGTGCCAGCACCACGGGGACTAGCGGGAGGGCTAACACCGGGGAGCTGTTTTTT. As protein: CASTTGTSGRANTGELFF.

The genes are TRBV15 and TRBJ2-5; D unclear. V gave up 0 bases and J gave up 4 bases, with 12 bases separating them. The CDR3 consists of 15 residues. Germline-derived CDR1 and CDR2 are LNHNV and YYDKDF (reference sequence). CDR3 amino acids: CATSRDGVVSETQYF. In DNA, the CDR3 is TGTGCCACCAGCAGAGATGGGGTGGTATCAGAGACCCAGTACTTC.

This clonotype was observed a few times. The J gene is TRBJ1-4, the V gene TRBV18; D possibly corresponds to TRBD1 (5 bases). V was pared by 3 bases and J by 8 bases, with 19 bases between. This CDR3 is built from 16 residues. Germline lookup yields CDR1 KGHSH and CDR2 LQKENI. The CDR3 region has the DNA TGTGCCAGCTCACCTGCCCGGGGCCGCACCCGAGAAAAACTGTTTTTT. The encoded protein is CASSPARGRTREKLFF. Complete variable domain (other parts from reference TRBV18 and TRBJ1-4): NAGVMQNPRHLVRRRGQEARLRCSPMKGHSHVYWYRQLPEEGLKFMVYLQKENIIDESGMPKERFSAEFPKEGPSILRIQQVVRGDSAAYFCASSPARGRTREKLFFGSGTQLSVL.

There are a few counts of this clonotype. J is TRBJ2-6 and V is TRBV15; D unresolved. Per germline, CDR1 LNHNV and CDR2 YYDKDF (reference sequence). The V end lost 2 bases, the J end lost 4 bases, and 9 bases lay between the germline ends. The CDR3 spans 15 residues. Here the CDR3 DNA reads TGTGCCACCAGCAGATCCAATTACGGGGCCAACGTCCTGACTTTC. Encoded protein: CATSRSNYGANVLTF.

This clonotype was seen only a few times. The genes are TRBV5-1 and TRBJ2-5; D may correspond to TRBD1 or TRBD2 (5 bases each). The CDR3 spans 15 residues. The V and J ends lost 2 bases and 5 bases respectively, with 16 bases between them. Per the germline V gene, CDR1 is SGHRS and CDR2 is YFSETQ. CDR3 in DNA: TGCGCCAGCAGCTTCGGACTGCAGGGATTGGAGACCCAGTACTTC. Encoded protein: CASSFGLQGLETQYF.

The chain uses TRBV10-3 and TRBJ2-7; 9 bases match TRBD1. Per the germline V gene, CDR1 is ENHRY and CDR2 is SYGVKD. The CDR3 loop spans 15 amino acids. J was trimmed by 3 bases and V by 4 bases; bases with no gene match: 7. Here the CDR3 DNA reads TGTGCCATCAGTGTAGAGGGACAGGGCTACTACGAGCAGTACTTC. It translates to CAISVEGQGYYEQYF.

This clonotype was seen a few times. CDR3 loop: CSVVPVSDRGNPYEQYF. CDR3 DNA: TGCAGCGTTGTCCCGGTGTCCGACAGGGGAAATCCCTACGAGCAGTACTTC. This chain joins TRBV29-1 and TRBJ2-7; 8 nucleotides line up with TRBD1. J lost 2 bases, V lost 4 bases, and 16 bases had no gene match. The CDR3 totals 17 residues. From germline, CDR1 is SQVTM and CDR2 ANQGSEA.

This chain joins TRBV7-6 and TRBJ2-1; 15 bases are a match to TRBD2. CDR3 length: 20 residues. V trimming: 4 bases; J trimming: 0 bases; junction bases outside the gene matches: 10. Germline loops: CDR1 SGHVS, CDR2 FNYEAQ. The CDR3: CASSSDPGTSGGNSYNEQFF. CDR3 in DNA: TGTGCCAGCAGCTCGGACCCGGGGACTAGCGGGGGGAACTCCTACAATGAGCAGTTCTTC.